The clone carrying this T cell receptor beta chain was seen only once. The record originates from a study of graft-versus-host responses after intestinal transplantation. Processed graft tissue released its intraepithelial and lamina propria lymphocytes. Trimming cost V 8 bases and J 5 bases; bases outside gene matches: 17. CDR3 length equals 17 residues. Germline V gene lookup returns CDR1 SNHLY and CDR2 FYNNEI. Some clones are missing from TCRdb's copy, which holds only in-frame ones; the method was immunoSEQ multiplex PCR. The sample holds around 21,000 clones, roughly 72% seen once. The sample was ileum tissue, taken approximately 3 weeks after intestinal transplant. The origin of this receptor is a human patient who received an intestinal transplant, so some T cells may come from the graft donor. The chain employs TRBV2 and TRBJ2-2, with 7 positions matching TRBD2. The CDR3 protein is CASCDIRGGRWTGELFF. In DNA form, the CDR3 reads TGTGCCAGCTGCGATATACGGGGAGGGCGGTGGACCGGGGAGCTGTTTTTT.